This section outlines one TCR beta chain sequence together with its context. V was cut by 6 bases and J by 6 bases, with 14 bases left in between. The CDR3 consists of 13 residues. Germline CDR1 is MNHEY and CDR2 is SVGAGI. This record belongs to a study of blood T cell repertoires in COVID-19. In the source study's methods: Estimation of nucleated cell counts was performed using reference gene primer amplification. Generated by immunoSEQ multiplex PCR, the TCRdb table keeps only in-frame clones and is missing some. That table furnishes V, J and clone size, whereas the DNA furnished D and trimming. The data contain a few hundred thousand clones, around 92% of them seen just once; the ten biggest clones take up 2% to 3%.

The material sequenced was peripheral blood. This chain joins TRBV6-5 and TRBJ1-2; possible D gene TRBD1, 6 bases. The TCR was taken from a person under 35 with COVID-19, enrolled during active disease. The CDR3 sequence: CASSLTGFDGYTF. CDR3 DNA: TGTGCCAGCAGCCTAACAGGGTTCGATGGCTACACCTTC.